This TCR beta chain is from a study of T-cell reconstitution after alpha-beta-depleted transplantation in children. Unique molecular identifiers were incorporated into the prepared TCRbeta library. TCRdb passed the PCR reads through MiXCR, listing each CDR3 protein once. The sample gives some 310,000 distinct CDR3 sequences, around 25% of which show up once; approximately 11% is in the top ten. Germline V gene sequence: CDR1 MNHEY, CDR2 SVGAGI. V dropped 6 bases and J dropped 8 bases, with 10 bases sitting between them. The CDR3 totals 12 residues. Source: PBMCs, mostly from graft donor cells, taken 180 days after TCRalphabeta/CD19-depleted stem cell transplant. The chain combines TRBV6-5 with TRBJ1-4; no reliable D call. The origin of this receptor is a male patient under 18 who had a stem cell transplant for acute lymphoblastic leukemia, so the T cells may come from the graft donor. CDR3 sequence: CASRGRWEKLFF. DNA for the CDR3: TGTGCCAGCAGGGGCAGGTGGGAAAAACTGTTTTTT.